This TCR beta chain stems from a study of CD8 T cells in Susac syndrome (dated by TCRdb to the late 2010s). Broadly, across the study: Repertoire sequencing was used to test whether CD8+ T cell activation and differentiation in Susac syndrome was antigen driven. The clonality of the CD8+ T cell repertoire was compared across about a dozen healthy donors, roughly 14 Susac syndrome patients and around 15 multiple sclerosis patients. General study outcomes and caveats: The study acknowledged that relatively few individuals were included in the TCR sequencing and HLA analysis.

Peripheral blood CD8+ and CD4+ T cells from healthy donors, Susac syndrome patients and multiple sclerosis patients were profiled by high-throughput TCR beta sequencing. The multiple sclerosis controls were treatment-naive patients who had stable or active relapsing-remitting disease and met the revised McDonald criteria. CD8+ TEMRA cells were enriched by FACS, while bulk CD8+ and CD4+ T cells were purified by magnetic negative isolation. Blood was collected in EDTA tubes and processed within 24 hours, with PBMCs isolated through density gradient centrifugation. PBMCs intended for TCR sequencing were cryopreserved in liquid nitrogen and were subsequently thawed in a 37 degrees C water bath. The sorted or isolated CD4+, CD8+ and CD8+ TEMRA cells reached a purity of at least 90%. RNA was extracted using the RNeasy kit, and about 0.45 to 1 ug of the RNA was reverse transcribed with random hexamers. The immunoSEQ multiplex PCR assay, which covers 54 Vbeta and 13 Jbeta segments, was used to amplify TCR beta CDR3 regions. PCR amplification bias was corrected using a synthetic template baseline for primer optimization and computational correction. On the study's bioinformatics: Only productive sequences were kept, with reads annotated to V, D and J genes according to IMGT and analyzed in immunoSEQ Analyzer. To calculate clonality, Shannon entropy was normalized by log2 of the number of productive unique sequences and then subtracted from one. For each patient and control, public and private clones were evaluated among the 100 most prevalent clones. Clones were defined as Susac-specific if absent from the healthy and MS cohorts, from approximately 1,100 published viral clones and from other ImmuneACCESS disease sequences. The public reads were reprocessed in TCRdb via fastp at Q25 and MiXCR, keeping in-frame beta chains. One record per CDR3 amino acid sequence lists the most common genes and DNA. What appears here as the V and J calls and clone size reflects TCRdb's work, not the paper's. The sample contains over 350,000 distinct CDR3 sequences, approximately 85% of them found a single time. About 0.1% of the sample is held by the ten biggest clonotypes.

As regards this clonotype: Its antigen is not yet known. One base away there is no much larger clone; base qualities are not given.

The CDR3 starts with the cysteine, ends with the phenylalanine, and has 12 residues. Left in the record is the CDR3 DNA by itself, 36 bases read in frame from the first base. Based on the germline V gene, the CDR1 and CDR2 sequences are MRHNA and SNTAGT. Trimming at the junction amounts to 2 bases on V and 4 bases on J, and the germline ends lie 5 bases apart. This TCR came from a human donor with multiple sclerosis. The specimen sequenced was CD8+ T cells from PBMCs. The chain employs TRBV6-4 and TRBJ1-2, with no confidently assigned D gene. At the DNA level, the sequence is TGTGCCAGCAGTGACAGCAGCTATGGCTACACCTTC. It encodes CASSDSSYGYTF.